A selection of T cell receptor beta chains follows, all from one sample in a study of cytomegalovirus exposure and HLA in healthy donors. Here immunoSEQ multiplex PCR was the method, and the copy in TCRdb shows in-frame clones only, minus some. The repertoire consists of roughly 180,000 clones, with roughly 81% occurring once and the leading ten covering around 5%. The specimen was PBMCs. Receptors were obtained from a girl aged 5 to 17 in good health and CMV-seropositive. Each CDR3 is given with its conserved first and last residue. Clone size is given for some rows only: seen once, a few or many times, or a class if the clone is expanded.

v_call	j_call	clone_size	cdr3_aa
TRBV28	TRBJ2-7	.	CASSHKSGQGLYEQYF
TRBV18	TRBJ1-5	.	CASSPRDRENQPQHF
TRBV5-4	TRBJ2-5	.	CASSQRGGEEQYF
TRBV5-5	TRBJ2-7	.	CASSLVPGGYEQYF
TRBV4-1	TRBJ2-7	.	CASSQAPGTGGYQQYF
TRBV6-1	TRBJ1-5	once	CASSERWGWTGASQPQHF
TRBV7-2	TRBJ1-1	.	CASSSRGARGTEAFF
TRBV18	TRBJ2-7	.	CASSPQAVEQYF
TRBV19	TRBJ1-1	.	CASSIQGGDTEAFF
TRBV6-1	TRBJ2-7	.	CASSSSGTYSYEQYF
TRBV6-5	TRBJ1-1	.	CASSYPDTEAFF
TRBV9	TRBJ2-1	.	CASSVESSGGAREQFF
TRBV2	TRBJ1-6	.	CASRGDRDSYNSPLHF
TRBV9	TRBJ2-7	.	CASSVEQGSYEQYF
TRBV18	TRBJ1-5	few	CASSSGEGYQPQHF
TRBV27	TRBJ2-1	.	CASSLVRYNEQFF
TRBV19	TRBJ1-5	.	CASSIVTGPYQPQHF
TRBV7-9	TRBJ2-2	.	CSSSSNTGELFF
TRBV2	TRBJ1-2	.	CASSGDFYGYTF
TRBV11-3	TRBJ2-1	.	CASSPRGSTYNEQFF
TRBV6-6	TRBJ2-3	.	CASSYSRTTDTQYF
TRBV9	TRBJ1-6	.	CASSVGPGNSPLHF
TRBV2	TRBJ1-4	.	CASSDPKGATNEKLFF
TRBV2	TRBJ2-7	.	CASLGQGIGEQYF
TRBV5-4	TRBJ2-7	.	CASSWGDSGSYEQYF
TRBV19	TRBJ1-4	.	CASSPGQGRPNEKLFF
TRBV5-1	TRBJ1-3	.	CASSLSMSYSGNTIYF
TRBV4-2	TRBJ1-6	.	CASSLRGDSPLHF
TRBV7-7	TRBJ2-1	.	CASSLGVTGGPSEYNEQFF
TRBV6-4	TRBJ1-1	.	CASSSGTDATEAFF
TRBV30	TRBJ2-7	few	CAWQGGYEQYF
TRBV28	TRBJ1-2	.	CASVSLWGGTSTF
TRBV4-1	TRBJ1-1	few	CASGQGGTEAFF
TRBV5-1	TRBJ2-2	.	CASSLAGLAHTGELFF
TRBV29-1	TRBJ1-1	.	CSVDGNIEAFF
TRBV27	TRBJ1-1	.	CASSLDIQGNTEAFF
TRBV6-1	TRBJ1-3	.	CASSVVGTGKVTGNTIYF
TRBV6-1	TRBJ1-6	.	CASSEYIPLHF
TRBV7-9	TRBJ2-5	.	CASSLGRQTIPETQYF
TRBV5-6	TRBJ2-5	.	CASSLELLAGGQETQYF
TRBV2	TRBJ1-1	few	CASRDGGWSEAFF
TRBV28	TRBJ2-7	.	CASTTGGTDHYEQYF
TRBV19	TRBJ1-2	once	CASSRQGPNYGYTF
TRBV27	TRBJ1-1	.	CASKKQGIFEAFF
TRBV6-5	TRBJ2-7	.	CASTPQGSYEQYF
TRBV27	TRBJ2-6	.	CASSLRNSGANVLTF
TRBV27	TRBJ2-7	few	CASSPLLSSEQYF
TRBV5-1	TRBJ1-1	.	CASSPPGQSEAFF
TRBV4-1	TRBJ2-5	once	CASSQVILAGNQETQYF
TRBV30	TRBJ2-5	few	CAWSLFAGGNQETQYF
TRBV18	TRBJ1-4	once	CASSSGQGVTATNEKLFF
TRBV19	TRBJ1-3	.	CASSTGTGSSGNTIYF
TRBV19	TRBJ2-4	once	CASSRGTGTNF
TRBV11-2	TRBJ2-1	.	CASSLAKQGWGFF
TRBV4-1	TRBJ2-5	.	CASSQAPGSRQETQYF
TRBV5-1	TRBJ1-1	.	CASSLGGQAGTEAFF
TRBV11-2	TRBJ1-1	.	CASIPFRRASANTEAFF
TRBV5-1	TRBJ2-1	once	CASSLSGGAFNEQFF
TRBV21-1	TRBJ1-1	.	CASSKKQGGTEAFF